The rows below give T cell receptor beta chains drawn from one sample of a study of CD8 T cells in ankylosing spondylitis. TCRdb reanalysed the 5' RACE reads using MiXCR and keeps one entry per CDR3 protein. The table includes about 170,000 distinct CDR3 sequences, around 16% detected once. Sequencing was performed on blood, either unsorted or a sorted T cell fraction (not recorded which). The source of these receptors is a male donor with ankylosing spondylitis or in good health (not recorded which). Each CDR3 is given with its conserved first and last residue. The D gene is left open where the match is weak. A clone size is listed for some rows: how often the clone was seen (once, few, many), or a class if it is expanded.

CDR3: CSARFTRGGYNSPLHF; DNA: TGCAGTGCTAGATTCACCCGGGGCGGTTATAATTCACCCCTCCACTTT; J: TRBJ1-6; size: many; V: TRBV20-1; D: NA
CDR3: CSARIPGTSAKTQYF; DNA: TGCAGTGCTAGGATCCCGGGGACTAGCGCGAAGACCCAGTACTTC; J: TRBJ2-5; size: NA; V: TRBV20-1; D: TRBD2
CDR3: CAWDDYGYTF; DNA: TGTGCCTGGGACGACTATGGCTACACCTTC; J: TRBJ1-2; size: few; V: TRBV30; D: NA
CDR3: CASSLNTEGPPNTGELFF; DNA: TGTGCCAGCAGTTTAAATACCGAGGGACCGCCGAACACCGGGGAGCTGTTTTTT; J: TRBJ2-2; size: many; V: TRBV28; D: NA
CDR3: CASSQRSAGLSYNEQFF; DNA: TGTGCCAGCAGCCAGAGGTCGGCAGGGCTCTCCTACAATGAGCAGTTCTTC; J: TRBJ2-1; size: NA; V: TRBV7-9; D: NA
CDR3: CASSTGQDTQYF; DNA: TGTGCCAGCAGTACAGGGCAAGATACGCAGTATTTT; J: TRBJ2-3; size: many; V: TRBV12-3/TRBV12-4; D: NA
CDR3: CSADGRETQYF; DNA: TGCAGTGCTGACGGACGGGAGACCCAGTACTTC; J: TRBJ2-5; size: many; V: TRBV20-1; D: NA
CDR3: CASSPRVQAEQFF; DNA: TGTGCCAGCTCACCACGCGTCCAGGCTGAGCAGTTCTTC; J: TRBJ2-1; size: NA; V: TRBV18; D: NA
CDR3: CSVRRHGARGPYTEAFF; DNA: TGCAGCGTCCGGCGGCACGGGGCCCGCGGGCCCTACACTGAAGCTTTCTTT; J: TRBJ1-1; size: few; V: TRBV29-1; D: NA
CDR3: CASSQHGQGNTEAFF; DNA: TGTGCCAGCAGCCAGCACGGGCAGGGGAACACTGAAGCTTTCTTT; J: TRBJ1-1; size: NA; V: TRBV3-1; D: NA
CDR3: CASRVANYRANTEAFF; DNA: TGCGCCAGCAGAGTTGCAAATTATCGAGCGAACACTGAAGCTTTCTTT; J: TRBJ1-1; size: many; V: TRBV5-1; D: NA
CDR3: CASGGPNEKLFF; DNA: TGTGCCAGCGGGGGTCCTAATGAAAAACTGTTTTTT; J: TRBJ1-4; size: many; V: TRBV5-5; D: NA
CDR3: CNAAGASNQPQHF; DNA: TGCAACGCCGCAGGGGCGAGCAATCAGCCCCAGCATTTT; J: TRBJ1-5; size: few; V: TRBV29-1; D: NA
CDR3: CASSPEQNYGYTF; DNA: TGTGCCAGCTCACCCGAGCAGAACTATGGCTACACCTTC; J: TRBJ1-2; size: NA; V: TRBV18; D: NA
CDR3: CASSFDTEAFF; DNA: TGTGCCAGCAGTTTTGACACTGAAGCTTTCTTT; J: TRBJ1-1; size: NA; V: TRBV12-3/TRBV12-4; D: NA
CDR3: CASSLETAGATYEQYF; DNA: TGCGCCAGCAGCTTGGAGACGGCGGGAGCCACCTACGAGCAGTACTTC; J: TRBJ2-7; size: few; V: TRBV5-1; D: TRBD2
CDR3: CASSSVGSGFQETQYF; DNA: TGCGCCAGCAGCTCGGTCGGTAGCGGGTTTCAAGAGACCCAGTACTTC; J: TRBJ2-5; size: NA; V: TRBV5-1; D: TRBD2
CDR3: CAWTETGSYEQYF; DNA: TGTGCCTGGACCGAAACGGGCTCCTACGAGCAGTACTTC; J: TRBJ2-7; size: NA; V: TRBV30; D: NA
CDR3: CASSPGSGRMNEQFF; DNA: TGTGCCAGCAGCCCCGGGAGCGGGAGAATGAATGAGCAGTTCTTC; J: TRBJ2-1; size: NA; V: TRBV13; D: TRBD2
CDR3: CATGGVGETQYF; DNA: TGTGCCACGGGGGGCGTCGGAGAGACCCAGTACTTC; J: TRBJ2-5; size: many; V: TRBV3-1; D: NA
CDR3: CASSHRGLGTEAFF; DNA: TGTGCCAGCAGCCACAGGGGGCTGGGCACTGAAGCTTTCTTT; J: TRBJ1-1; size: few; V: TRBV4-2; D: TRBD1
CDR3: CASSQDWAGFGSPLHF; DNA: TGTGCCAGCAGCCAAGATTGGGCAGGGTTCGGTTCACCCCTCCACTTT; J: TRBJ1-6; size: NA; V: TRBV3-1; D: NA